This TCR beta chain stems from a study of blood T cells in healthy people across ages. The wider study: For every two T cells, template switching captured about one barcoded beta molecule. Study-level results: Getting older went along with TCR beta diversity per million T cells dropping roughly linearly.

Using a J-beta primer mix together with a sample-barcoded 5' primer, a second PCR was run for 7 to 11 cycles. Samples each returned at least 2.5 million CDR3-containing paired-end reads. TCRdb reprocessed the 5' RACE reads with MiXCR, giving one entry per CDR3 protein. The sample yields hundreds of thousands of distinct CDR3 sequences, roughly 44% seen once. Germline CDR1 reads SGHVS; CDR2 reads FQNEAQ. The CDR3 covers 15 residues. Losses at the gene ends were 6 bases for V and 0 bases for J; bases not matched to a gene: 7. The table lists this clonotype with a few counts. No antigen is known for it. The chain has TRBV7-8 and TRBJ2-7, with TRBD1 matching 8 bases. The sequencing input was blood. This receptor was taken from a man between 60 and 75 years old in good health. CDR3 coding DNA: TGTGCCAGCAGTCCCCTCCAGGGGGCCTCCTACGAGCAGTACTTC. This translates into CASSPLQGASYEQYF.